This TCR beta chain is from a study of blood T cell repertoires in COVID-19. The assay was immunoSEQ multiplex PCR, and TCRdb's table has in-frame clones only and misses some. The sample consists of roughly 170,000 clones, over 75% of them appearing once. The CDR3 is made up of 13 amino acids. With 8 bases clipped from V and 13 bases from J, the junction kept 8 bases outside the gene matches. Germline CDR1 reads SNHLY; CDR2 reads FYNNEI. The specimen was peripheral blood. This rearrangement joins TRBV2 to TRBJ1-6; 10 bases align to TRBD1. This TCR was recovered from a man in his sixties who had recovered from COVID-19. The chain's CDR3 is CASQDRGYGPLHF. CDR3 bases: TGTGCCAGCCAGGACAGGGGGTATGGGCCCCTCCACTTT.